The clone carrying this T cell receptor beta chain was counted only a few times. No antigen is known for it. The entry originates in a study of follicular helper T cells after annual influenza vaccination. At the level of the study: Some donors were sampled over the 2013-2014, 2014-2015 and 2015-2016 vaccinations.

Produced via immunoSEQ multiplex PCR; TCRdb's table is partial and in-frame only. Here the sample spans some 7,000 clones, 82% being singletons. Broader study findings: ICOS+CD38+ cTfh clonality change tracked circulating plasmablast frequency change. Successive annual vaccinations recalled a recurrent oligoclonal ICOS+CD38+ cTfh response with influenza-specific clonotypes.

Time point: 2015-2016 season, 7 days after influenza vaccination. The clonotype was recovered from an adult who received the influenza vaccine. The specimen was CXCR5- memory CD4+ T cells sorted from blood, collected 7 days after influenza vaccination.

CDR3 DNA sequence: TGTGCCAGCAGTGAAGAAGGCAGGGTGTACTTC. It codes for CASSEEGRVYF. The J gene is TRBJ2-7, the V gene TRBV2, with D perhaps matching TRBD1 (5 bases). Germline CDR1 is SNHLY and CDR2 is FYNNEI. Trimming pared 1 base from V and 12 bases from J, leaving 10 bases between. The CDR3 runs 11 residues.